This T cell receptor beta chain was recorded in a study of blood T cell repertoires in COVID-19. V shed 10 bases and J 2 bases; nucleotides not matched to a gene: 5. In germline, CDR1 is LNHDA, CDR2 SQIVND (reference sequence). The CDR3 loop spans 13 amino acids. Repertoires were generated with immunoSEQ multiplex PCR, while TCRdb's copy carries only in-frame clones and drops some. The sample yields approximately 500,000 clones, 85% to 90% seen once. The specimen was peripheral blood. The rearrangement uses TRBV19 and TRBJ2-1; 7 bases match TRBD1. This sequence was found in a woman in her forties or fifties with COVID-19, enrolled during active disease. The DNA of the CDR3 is TGTGCCACAAGCACAGGGGCCTACAATGAGCAGTTCTTC. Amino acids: CATSTGAYNEQFF.